The 31 T cell receptor beta chains reported below all come from one sample, sequenced in a study of T cell responses to AZD1222 COVID-19 vaccine (dated by TCRdb to the early 2020s). In the paper's terms, the time point label means: baseline before first vaccination. Libraries were made using the immunoSEQ multiplex PCR assay. Here the immuneACCESS table is served through TCRdb, limited to in-frame sequences with V and J called. Missing clones are a known gap in these copies; in checked studies unresolved V genes cover under half, and the rest lacks a known reason. Present in this sample are tens of thousands of clones, approximately 83% of which were seen just once. 5% to 6.5% of the sample comes from the top ten. The sequenced sample was peripheral blood, obtained on day 0 of AZD1222 vaccination. The receptors come from an adult in good health.

The gene calls are TRBV7-9 and TRBJ1-1; tentative D call: TRBD1 (6 bases). V lost 1 base and J 4 bases, leaving 10 bases between the germline ends. The CDR3 extends over 14 amino acids. Germline CDR1 is SEHNR and CDR2 is FQNEAQ (reference sequence). The CDR3 region has the DNA TGTGCCAGCAGCTTAGGAGGGGGTATCACTGAAGCTTTCTTT. Translation gives CASSLGGGITEAFF.

The chain carries TRBV4-3 and TRBJ2-2; D is ambiguous. The CDR3 is 12 amino acids. CDR1 and CDR2 (germline): LGHNA, YSLEER. Between the trimmed V and J ends, which lost 5 bases and 3 bases, there was a span of 4 bases. The CDR3 region has the DNA TGCGCCAGCAGCGACTACACCGGGGAGCTGTTTTTT. Translated: CASSDYTGELFF.

This clone was counted between two and nine times. The V and J genes are TRBV6-5 and TRBJ1-2, with D tentatively TRBD1 (5 bases). Germline CDR1 reads MNHEY; CDR2 reads SVGAGI. The length of the CDR3 is 12 residues. Trimming took 8 bases from V and 6 from J, leaving 13 bases between them. CDR3 protein: CASGTRANGYTF. The CDR3 bases are TGTGCCAGCGGGACCCGGGCAAATGGCTACACCTTC.

The table lists this clone with a few counts. The chain couples TRBV30 to TRBJ1-6, with D maybe TRBD1 (5 bases). The germline gives CDR1 GTSNPN, CDR2 SVGIG (reference sequence). Deletions cut 1 base from V and 7 bases from J, with 14 bases between. The CDR3 has 15 amino acids. The CDR3 DNA reads as TGTGCCTGGAGTGAGGGTGGGACTGTCAATTCACCCCTCCACTTT. Encoded protein: CAWSEGGTVNSPLHF.

As to this clone: Distinct nucleotide sequences in the sample also encode this CDR3. The chain is built from TRBV7-9 and TRBJ2-5; 11 nucleotides line up with TRBD2. The CDR3 has 18 amino acids. The germline V gene encodes CDR1 SEHNR and CDR2 FQNEAQ (reference sequence). V dropped 6 bases and J dropped 0; count of bases not matched to a gene: 12. CDR3: CASRPTVLAGGHQETQYF. The CDR3 nucleotides read TGTGCCAGCAGACCCACGGTCCTAGCGGGAGGCCACCAAGAGACCCAGTACTTC.

The rearrangement uses TRBV21-1 and TRBJ2-2; the D call TRBD1 from the table was never checked on the DNA. TRBV21-1 is reported as a pseudogene. CDR3 length: 16 residues. The CDR3 region has the DNA TGTGCCAGCAAGCCGCAGCCAGGGTATATCACCGGGGAGCTGTTTTTT. Residues: CASKPQPGYITGELFF.

This chain uses TRBV5-1 with TRBJ1-4; no clear D gene. CDR3 length: 15 residues. CDR1 is SGHRS and CDR2 is YFSETQ in the germline V gene. V lost 2 bases and J 3 bases, leaving 11 bases between the germline ends. Here the CDR3 DNA reads TGCGCCAGCAGCTTCCAGGCAGCCGCTAATGAAAAACTGTTTTTT. This encodes CASSFQAAANEKLFF.

In this sample, this clone turned up once. V usage is TRBV12-5 and J usage is TRBJ2-7; D possibly corresponds to TRBD1 (7 bases). The CDR3 runs 14 residues. V dropped 3 bases and J dropped 5 bases, with 14 bases sitting between them. Germline V gene lookup returns CDR1 LGHNT and CDR2 FRNRAP. The CDR3 is CASGFLGRGDEQYF. CDR3 in DNA: TGTGCTAGTGGTTTTTTAGGCAGGGGGGACGAGCAGTACTTC.

This chain uses TRBV19 with TRBJ1-2; D gene unclear. Trimming pared 4 bases from V and 1 base from J, leaving 13 bases between. Germline lookup yields CDR1 LNHDA and CDR2 SQIVND (reference sequence). The CDR3 is made up of 15 amino acids. The CDR3 sequence: CASSKRTGDNYGYTF. DNA for the CDR3: TGTGCCAGTAGTAAACGGACGGGTGATAACTATGGCTACACCTTC.

The gene calls are TRBV3-1 (or the pseudogene TRBV3-2) and TRBJ2-1, with no clear D. This CDR3 region has 14 residues. Germline V gene data show CDR1 as LGHDT and CDR2 as YNNKEL (reference sequence). V was shortened by 0 bases and J by 10 bases, with 13 bases between the two germline ends. The CDR3 reads CASSQDPRLLEQFF. The DNA of the CDR3 is TGTGCCAGCAGCCAAGATCCCCGACTCTTGGAGCAGTTCTTC.

This clone was seen more than once but under ten times. The chain combines TRBV6-2 or TRBV6-3 with TRBJ2-2; D uncertain. This CDR3 spans 17 amino acids. The V gene lost 4 bases and the J gene lost 6 bases, with 21 bases spanning the gap. The germline V gene encodes CDR1 MNHEY and CDR2 SVGEGT. DNA for the CDR3: TGTGCCAGCAGTTTAAATGGTACCCGCAATGTAGCCGGGGAGCTGTTTTTT. Its protein is CASSLNGTRNVAGELFF.

This sequence joins TRBV7-8 and TRBJ2-5; no clear D. The CDR3 covers 12 residues. Trimming took 3 bases from V and 4 from J, leaving 6 bases between them. Germline CDR1 and CDR2: SGHVS and FQNEAQ. CDR3 loop: CASSLWGETQYF. CDR3 sequence (DNA): TGTGCCAGCAGCTTGTGGGGAGAGACCCAGTACTTC. The full variable domain, with the rest looked up from reference TRBV7-8 and TRBJ2-5, is GAGVSQSPRYKVAKRGQDVALRCDPISGHVSLFWYQQALGQGPEFLTYFQNEAQLDKSGLPSDRFFAERPEGSVSTLKIQRTQQEDSAVYLCASSLWGETQYFGPGTRLLVL.

The J gene is TRBJ2-7, the V gene TRBV7-2; TRBD1 might be the D (6 bases). The CDR3 has 12 amino acids. Trimming took off 5 bases at V and 10 bases at J, with 15 bases between the two ends. CDR1 is SGHTA and CDR2 is FQGNSA in the germline V gene. CDR3 nucleotide sequence: TGTGCCAGCAGCAATAGGTCAGGGGCTCAGTACTTC. It codes for CASSNRSGAQYF.

This chain connects TRBV15 to TRBJ1-1, with TRBD1 matching over 7 bases. The V gene's germline CDR1 is LNHNV and CDR2 YYDKDF (reference sequence). V shed 5 bases, J shed 6 bases, and the junction held 9 bases outside the gene matches. This CDR3 is 14 amino acids long. The CDR3 spells CATSRDRVRPEAFF. DNA for the CDR3: TGTGCCACCAGCCGCGACAGGGTCCGACCTGAAGCTTTCTTT.

The chain is built from TRBV19 and TRBJ1-5; D remains ambiguous. The V gene's germline CDR1 is LNHDA and CDR2 SQIVND (reference sequence). The CDR3 runs 13 residues. Trimming stripped 5 bases from V and 9 bases from J, with 14 bases between. The CDR3 region is CASSPPFRSPQHF. The CDR3, as DNA: TGTGCCAGTAGTCCTCCATTTAGATCGCCCCAGCATTTT.

The chain combines TRBV9 with TRBJ2-7; D possibly corresponds to TRBD1 (6 bases). This CDR3 has 14 residues. The ends were cut back, 3 bases at V and 7 bases at J, with 17 bases in the middle. Looked up from germline, CDR1 is SGDLS and CDR2 is YYNGEE. The CDR3 DNA follows: TGTGCCAGCAGCGCCTACCCCCGGCAGGGGGAGCAGTACTTC. The encoded protein is CASSAYPRQGEQYF.

The chain recombines TRBV5-8 with TRBJ2-7, with 8 bases identical to TRBD1. This CDR3 contains 15 residues. V lost 4 bases, J lost 4 bases, and 10 bases stayed unmatched. Looked up from germline, CDR1 is SGHTS and CDR2 is YDEGEE. As DNA, the CDR3 is TGTGCCAGCAGCCTCCGGTCAGGGGGCCTATACGAGCAGTACTTC. Protein: CASSLRSGGLYEQYF.

This chain uses TRBV6-5 with TRBJ2-2; 9 bases align to TRBD2. The V gene's germline CDR1 is MNHEY and CDR2 SVGAGI. With 8 bases clipped from V and 7 bases from J, the junction kept 11 bases outside the gene matches. This CDR3 contains 15 residues. DNA for the CDR3: TGTGCCAGCTCCCCATTAGCGGGAGTCGGCGGGGAGCTGTTTTTT. As protein: CASSPLAGVGGELFF.

V gene TRBV3-1 (or the pseudogene TRBV3-2) combines with J gene TRBJ1-2, with D uncertain. Germline lookup yields CDR1 LGHDT and CDR2 YNNKEL (reference sequence). The CDR3 is made up of 13 amino acids. V lost 0 bases and J lost 4, with 6 bases in between. As DNA, the CDR3 is TGTGCCAGCAGCCAAGACAGTTCCTATGGCTACACCTTC. It specifies CASSQDSSYGYTF.

V usage is TRBV19 and J usage is TRBJ2-2; 9 bases are shared with TRBD2. Germline V gene data show CDR1 as LNHDA and CDR2 as SQIVND (reference sequence). J was trimmed by 7 bases and V by 6 bases; bases with no gene match: 9. CDR3 length: 15 amino acids. CDR3 loop: CASRRPGLAHGELFF. The CDR3 DNA is TGTGCCAGTAGGCGTCCGGGACTAGCCCACGGGGAGCTGTTTTTT. Supplemented by reference TRBV19 and TRBJ2-2, the full variable domain reads DGGITQSPKYLFRKEGQNVTLSCEQNLNHDAMYWYRQDPGQGLRLIYYSQIVNDFQKGDIAEGYSVSREKKESFPLTVTSAQKNPTAFYLCASRRPGLAHGELFFGEGSRLTVL.

The chain joins TRBV19 to TRBJ1-5; D remains unclear. This CDR3 contains 14 residues. Deletions cut 7 bases from V and 0 bases from J, with 10 bases between. Germline values: CDR1 LNHDA, CDR2 SQIVND (reference sequence). The CDR3 DNA reads as TGTGCCAGTACTGAGAGAGCTAGCAATCAGCCCCAGCATTTT. Protein sequence: CASTERASNQPQHF.

The chain carries TRBV5-5 and TRBJ2-1; D may be TRBD2 (5 bases). Between the trimmed V and J ends, which lost 2 bases and 5 bases, there was a span of 11 bases. There are 14 residues in the CDR3. Per the germline V gene, CDR1 is SGHKS and CDR2 is YYEKEE (reference sequence). The CDR3 protein is CASSFTGSNNEQFF. CDR3 nucleotides: TGTGCCAGCAGCTTTACGGGGTCAAACAATGAGCAGTTCTTC.

The DNA of the CDR3 is TGTGCCAGTAGTATCCGGGGGCGGGTGATGGGGAATCAGCCCCAGCATTTT. This gives the protein CASSIRGRVMGNQPQHF. The chain combines TRBV19 with TRBJ1-5; tentatively, D is TRBD1 (6 bases). This CDR3 spans 17 amino acids. Per germline, CDR1 LNHDA and CDR2 SQIVND (reference sequence). The V gene lost 3 bases and the J gene lost 4 bases, with 19 bases spanning the gap.

The chain couples TRBV23-1 to TRBJ1-5, with a tentative D call TRBD1 (6 bases). TRBV23-1 is annotated as an ORF whose role is uncertain. The CDR3 has 15 amino acids. Between the trimmed V and J ends, which lost 4 bases and 5 bases, there was a span of 15 bases. CDR3 amino acids: CASSPAGVTDQPQHF. The CDR3, as DNA: TGCGCCAGCAGTCCGGCAGGGGTAACGGATCAGCCCCAGCATTTT.

This clone occurred a few times. The chain has TRBV7-8 and TRBJ2-2; D not resolved. V was pared by 1 base and J by 5 bases, with 8 bases between. Looked up from germline, CDR1 is SGHVS and CDR2 is FQNEAQ. The CDR3 is made up of 14 amino acids. CDR3 loop: CASSLVADTGELFF. In DNA, the CDR3 is TGTGCCAGCAGCTTAGTTGCAGATACCGGGGAGCTGTTTTTT.

The chain links TRBV7-9 to TRBJ2-7; D might be TRBD1 (6 bases). The V and J ends lost 5 bases and 2 bases respectively, with 13 bases between them. Germline lookup yields CDR1 SEHNR and CDR2 FQNEAQ (reference sequence). The CDR3 is 14 amino acids. The CDR3 nucleotides read TGTGCCAGCAGCGCCCGACAGGAAACCTACGAGCAGTACTTC. Residues: CASSARQETYEQYF.

The chain's CDR3 is CASSLTPGPGINSPLHF. For the CDR3, the DNA is TGCGCCAGCAGCCTTACGCCGGGCCCCGGTATTAATTCACCCCTCCACTTT. The genes are TRBV5-1 and TRBJ1-6, with D unclear. CDR1 is SGHRS and CDR2 is YFSETQ in the germline V gene. Trimming left V 4 bases short and J 6 bases short, with 20 bases between. This CDR3 is built from 17 residues. The full variable domain, with the rest looked up from reference TRBV5-1 and TRBJ1-6, is KAGVTQTPRYLIKTRGQQVTLSCSPISGHRSVSWYQQTPGQGLQFLFEYFSETQRNKGNFPGRFSGRQFSNSRSEMNVSTLELGDSALYLCASSLTPGPGINSPLHFGNGTRLTVT.

The genes are TRBV3-1 (or the pseudogene TRBV3-2) and TRBJ1-6; 8 bases match TRBD1. The CDR3 length is 15 residues. The ends lost 0 bases at V and 8 bases at J; junction bases unmatched: 3. In germline, CDR1 is LGHDT, CDR2 YNNKEL (reference sequence). The CDR3 DNA reads as TGTGCCAGCAGCCAAGATGGACAGGGTGATTCACCCCTCCACTTT. Its translation: CASSQDGQGDSPLHF.

This clone was seen just once. The J gene is TRBJ2-7, the V gene TRBV7-3, with TRBD1 matching over 8 bases. With V trimmed by 2 bases and J by 4 bases, 7 bases remained unmatched. Germline values: CDR1 SGHTA, CDR2 FQGTGA. The CDR3 has 15 residues. CDR3 region: CASSLATGVGYEQYF. As DNA, the CDR3 is TGTGCCAGCAGCTTAGCGACAGGGGTAGGGTACGAGCAGTACTTC.

The CDR3 is CASSYRSGDTEAFF. Here the CDR3 DNA reads TGCGCCAGCAGCTATCGGAGTGGAGACACTGAAGCTTTCTTT. The rearrangement uses TRBV10-1 and TRBJ1-1; D ambiguous. CDR1 and CDR2 (germline): WNHNN, SYGVQD (reference sequence). The CDR3 is made up of 14 amino acids. Trimming stripped 6 bases from V and 3 bases from J, with 14 bases between.

The chain recombines TRBV30 with TRBJ2-3, with D possibly matching TRBD2 (6 bases). The germline V and J ends were trimmed by 2 bases and 3 bases, with 12 bases remaining between them. Per germline, CDR1 GTSNPN and CDR2 SVGIG (reference sequence). The CDR3 sequence is 14 residues long. In DNA, the CDR3 is TGTGCCTGGAGTAGCGGGCTTGGAACAGATACGCAGTATTTT. Protein sequence: CAWSSGLGTDTQYF.